This is a list of T cell receptor beta chains from one sample in a study of T cell responses to AZD1222 COVID-19 vaccine. Profiling relied on immunoSEQ multiplex PCR, and the TCRdb table lists in-frame clones only, not all of them. The sample lists over 120,000 clones; around 90% were seen once. The material sequenced was peripheral blood, taken on day 0 of AZD1222 vaccination. The receptors shown here come from an adult in good health. The CDR3 runs from the conserved cysteine through the conserved F or W. A D gene is named only where the DNA matches it firmly. Where a row states a size, it is once, few, many or the class of an expanded clone; other rows omit it.

size	V	D	J	length	DNA	CDR3
-	TRBV18	-	TRBJ2-7	14	TGTGCCAGCTCACCAGGTCTCGGGGCCGTGACCTTGTACTTC	CASSPGLGAVTLYF
-	TRBV2	-	TRBJ2-5	14	TGTGCCAGCAGTGGGCACAGATCCCAAGAGACCCAGTACTTC	CASSGHRSQETQYF
once	TRBV5-6	-	TRBJ1-2	13	TGTGCCAGCAGGTTCAACGCTGTCTATGGCTACACCTTC	CASRFNAVYGYTF
once	TRBV5-1	TRBD2	TRBJ2-7	17	TGCGCCAGCAGCCGAGGGACTAGCGGGACCCCGGGCTACGAGCAGTACTTC	CASSRGTSGTPGYEQYF
-	TRBV5-1	-	TRBJ1-1	13	TGCGCCAGCAGCTGGAACCAGGACACTGAAGCTTTCTTT	CASSWNQDTEAFF
once	TRBV5-4	TRBD2	TRBJ2-7	15	TGTGCCAGCAGCTTGGAGGCTAGCGGGAACTACGAGCAGTACTTC	CASSLEASGNYEQYF
few	TRBV27	TRBD2	TRBJ2-1	15	TGTGCCAGCAGTTTTAGCGGGAGGGCTTACAATGAGCAGTTCTTC	CASSFSGRAYNEQFF
-	TRBV6-5	TRBD1	TRBJ1-2	14	TGTGCCAGCAGACGCCATACAGGGGGTTATGGCTACACCTTC	CASRRHTGGYGYTF
-	TRBV24-1	-	TRBJ1-4	13	TGTGCCACCAGTGATTTATCCAATGAAAAACTGTTTTTT	CATSDLSNEKLFF
once	TRBV2	-	TRBJ1-2	12	TGTGCCAGCAGTTTAGGGAACTATGGCTACACCTTC	CASSLGNYGYTF
-	TRBV27	TRBD2	TRBJ2-5	15	TGTGCCAGCAGTTTACGGCTAGCGGCCGCAGAGACCCAGTACTTC	CASSLRLAAAETQYF
-	TRBV25-1	-	TRBJ1-2	14	TGTGCCAGCAGTGGCCTGGGCAACAGCTATGGCTACACCTTC	CASSGLGNSYGYTF
-	TRBV7-9	-	TRBJ2-7	13	TGTGCCAGCAGCCTTGGGACCTACTACGAGCAGTACTTC	CASSLGTYYEQYF
-	TRBV2	TRBD1	TRBJ2-3	14	TGTGCCAGCAGTTCGACAGGGAGCACAGATACGCAGTATTTT	CASSSTGSTDTQYF
once	TRBV4-1	-	TRBJ1-2	14	TGCGCCAGCAGCCGCCCAACAGGGAGAGCTGGCTACACCTTC	CASSRPTGRAGYTF
-	TRBV7-9	-	TRBJ1-3	17	TGTGCCAGCAGCCTAACGGGGACGGCGAGCTCTGGAAACACCATATATTTT	CASSLTGTASSGNTIYF
-	TRBV18	-	TRBJ1-5	15	TGTGCCAGCTCACCACTACGGGATAGCAATCAGCCCCAGCATTTT	CASSPLRDSNQPQHF
-	TRBV27	TRBD2	TRBJ2-3	14	TGTGCCAGCGGATGGACTAGCGGGAGGGGTACGCAGTATTTT	CASGWTSGRGTQYF
-	TRBV19	-	TRBJ1-2	15	TGTGCCAGTAGTATAGTGGCACAAGCTAACTATGGCTACACCTTC	CASSIVAQANYGYTF
once	TRBV28	TRBD1	TRBJ2-7	14	TGTGCCAGCAGGGTGGGGGACAGGGGCTCCGAGCAGTACTTC	CASRVGDRGSEQYF
-	TRBV18	TRBD1	TRBJ1-3	16	TGTGCCAGCTCTCCAGGGACAGGTCAATTTGGAAACACCATATATTTT	CASSPGTGQFGNTIYF
-	TRBV7-9	-	TRBJ2-3	14	TGTGCCAGCAGCTTCTCGGGGAGCACAGATACGCAGTATTTT	CASSFSGSTDTQYF
-	TRBV14	-	TRBJ2-3	14	TGTGCCAGCAGCCATGGGGTTGGTGAATCTAAGCGGTATTTT	CASSHGVGESKRYF
-	TRBV13	-	TRBJ2-5	14	TGTGCCAGCAGCTTGGGCAGCTTCCAAGAGACCCAGTACTTC	CASSLGSFQETQYF
-	TRBV2	-	TRBJ1-6	14	TGTGCCAGCAGGGTCACCTACTATAATTCACCCCTCCACTTT	CASRVTYYNSPLHF
-	TRBV5-1	TRBD2	TRBJ2-6	18	TGCGCCAGCAGCCGAGGGCAACTAGCGGCCTCTGGGGCCAACGTCCTGACTTTC	CASSRGQLAASGANVLTF
-	TRBV6-5	TRBD1	TRBJ1-2	14	TGTGCCAGCAGCCGGACAGGATTTAACTATGGCTACACCTTC	CASSRTGFNYGYTF
-	TRBV28	TRBD1	TRBJ2-3	15	TGTGCCAGCAGCACCCTTCCGGGACAGGGGACTACGCAGTATTTT	CASSTLPGQGTTQYF
-	TRBV4-1	-	TRBJ1-1	16	TGCGCCAGCAGCCAACCTCATCTTGGAGCGGGTCCCGAAGCTTTCTTT	CASSQPHLGAGPEAFF
-	TRBV9	-	TRBJ2-1	16	TGTGCCAGCAGCTTGTGGGGGGCGGGAATATACAATGAGCAGTTCTTC	CASSLWGAGIYNEQFF
-	TRBV11-2	-	TRBJ2-7	14	TGTGCCAGCAGCTCCTTTCCGGGGCCCAACGAGCAGTACTTC	CASSSFPGPNEQYF
-	TRBV5-1	-	TRBJ2-1	13	TGCGCCAGCAGCCGGGACCGACTCGAAGAGCAGTTCTTC	CASSRDRLEEQFF
-	TRBV27	-	TRBJ1-2	15	TGTGCCAGCAGTTTATATAGAGAAAGAGGGGCTGGCTACACCTTC	CASSLYRERGAGYTF
-	TRBV19	-	TRBJ1-2	14	TGTGCCAGTAGTATTGGGGGCCTACTTGCGGGCTACACCTTC	CASSIGGLLAGYTF
-	TRBV4-2	-	TRBJ1-2	15	TGTGCCAGCAGCCAAGATGGAGTAGCTAACTATGGCTACACCTTC	CASSQDGVANYGYTF
once	TRBV18	TRBD2	TRBJ2-7	19	TGTGCCAGCTCACCACCGAATCGGGTACTGCGGGGGAGCTCCTACGAGCAGTACTTC	CASSPPNRVLRGSSYEQYF
-	TRBV7-2	-	TRBJ2-5	14	TGTGCCAGCAGGACCGGACGGTCCGGAGAGACCCAGTACTTC	CASRTGRSGETQYF
once	TRBV19	TRBD2	TRBJ2-7	15	TGTGCCAGTAGTATCACTGCGGGAGCAGGCTACGAGCAGTACTTC	CASSITAGAGYEQYF